Shown below are 26 T cell receptor beta chains from a single sample sequenced in a study of preoperative IRX-2 immunotherapy in early breast cancer (dated by TCRdb to the late 2010s). In the paper's terms, the treatment or condition label means: preoperative locoregional IRX-2 cytokine immunotherapy. The library was generated by the immunoSEQ multiplex PCR assay. This immuneACCESS table, as held by TCRdb, lists in-frame sequences with V and J called but not all clones. Of the missing ones, under half trace to an unresolved V gene in checked studies; the others have no known cause. Here the sample has roughly 93,000 clones; 75% to 90% occur a single time. The ten biggest clones cover approximately 2% of the sample. The sequenced sample was tumor tissue, obtained after IRX-2 immunotherapy. These receptors came from a human donor with breast cancer.

The sample holds one count of this clone. This rearrangement joins TRBV7-6 to TRBJ2-2, with 10 bases aligning to TRBD2. Germline loops: CDR1 SGHVS, CDR2 FNYEAQ. The V gene end was trimmed by 5 bases and the J gene end by 8 bases; junction bases not matched to a gene: 8. This CDR3 is built from 15 residues. The CDR3, as DNA: TGTGCCAGCAGCCAAGAATTACTAGCGGGAGGGGAGCTGTTTTTT. It specifies CASSQELLAGGELFF.

The chain links TRBV19 to TRBJ2-3; 11 nucleotides match TRBD2. This CDR3 comprises 15 residues. CDR1 is LNHDA and CDR2 is SQIVND in the germline V gene (reference sequence). After removal of 5 bases from V and 4 bases from J, the junction contained 5 bases not matched to a gene. CDR3 region: CASSRSGGAPDTQYF. In nucleotides, the CDR3 is TGTGCCAGTAGTCGTAGCGGGGGGGCCCCAGATACGCAGTATTTT.

V is TRBV5-1 and J is TRBJ2-1; TRBD1 or TRBD2 may be the D gene (6 bases each). V gave up 4 bases and J gave up 9 bases, with 17 bases separating them. The germline V gene encodes CDR1 SGHRS and CDR2 YFSETQ. CDR3 size: 14 residues. In DNA, the CDR3 is TGCGCCAGCAGCGGAGGGGGTACTAGTTCTGAGCAGTTCTTC. This translates into CASSGGGTSSEQFF.

The CDR3 here is CAIKGNRNYGYTF. The CDR3 DNA reads as TGTGCCATCAAAGGCAACAGAAACTATGGCTACACCTTC. The V gene is TRBV6-8, the J gene TRBJ1-2, with D hard to call. Germline-derived CDR1 and CDR2 are MNHGY and SAAAGT. The CDR3 is 13 residues long. Trimming left V 10 bases short and J 2 bases short, with 14 bases between.

Here the CDR3 DNA reads TGTGCCAGCAGTTTAATCGGGACAGCTAAACCCTACGAGCAGTACTTC. Translation gives CASSLIGTAKPYEQYF. This chain links TRBV27 with TRBJ2-7; 7 bases are a match to TRBD1. Germline V CDR1 and CDR2: MNHEY, SMNVEV (reference sequence). Trimming took 2 bases from V and 2 from J; bases not matched to a gene: 9. The CDR3 totals 16 residues.

J is TRBJ2-1 and V is TRBV6-7; TRBD1 or TRBD2 may be the D gene (7 bases each). TRBV6-7 is an open reading frame, and its role is uncertain. V lost 2 bases and J 6 bases, leaving 14 bases between the germline ends. The CDR3 loop spans 15 amino acids. The CDR3 nucleotides are TGTGCCAGCAGTTACCAGGGGGGGGTCACCAATGAGCAGTTCTTC. Residues: CASSYQGGVTNEQFF.

The V and J genes are TRBV18 and TRBJ2-2, with D perhaps TRBD2 (5 bases). The V gene lost 3 bases and the J gene lost 4 bases, with 12 bases spanning the gap. Germline lookup yields CDR1 KGHSH and CDR2 LQKENI. The CDR3 runs to 15 residues. The CDR3 DNA sequence: TGTGCCAGCTCACCCCAAAGAGGGAGCACCGGGGAGCTGTTTTTT. Translating it yields CASSPQRGSTGELFF.

This clone was seen just once. CDR3: CASSTTNRGEQYF. CDR3 DNA sequence: TGTGCCAGCAGCACCACGAACAGGGGCGAGCAGTACTTC. This chain links TRBV6-8 with TRBJ2-7; 7 bases are a match to TRBD1. Losses at the gene ends were 6 bases for V and 6 bases for J; bases not matched to a gene: 8. Germline assignment: CDR1 MNHGY and CDR2 SAAAGT. The CDR3 extends over 13 amino acids.

V usage is TRBV30 and J usage is TRBJ2-5; D unclear. With 0 bases removed from V and 5 bases from J, the gap between germline ends came to 10 bases. This CDR3 comprises 13 residues. CDR1 and CDR2 (germline): GTSNPN, SVGIG (reference sequence). The CDR3 nucleotides read TGTGCCTGGAGTGTAAAGTTGGGGGAGACCCAGTACTTC. Its protein product is CAWSVKLGETQYF.

The rearrangement links TRBV6-8 to TRBJ2-3; 11 bases fit TRBD2. In germline, CDR1 is MNHGY, CDR2 SAAAGT. V was pared by 6 bases and J by 7 bases, with 6 bases of the junction left unmatched. The CDR3 is 14 amino acids. The CDR3 DNA is TGTGCCAGCAGGGAAGGACTAGCGGGTTATACGCAGTATTTT. The encoded protein is CASREGLAGYTQYF.

The V and J genes are TRBV28 and TRBJ1-2, with D unclear. The ends were cut back, 2 bases at V and 8 bases at J, with 15 bases in the middle. CDR1 is MDHEN, CDR2 SYDVKM, per germline. This CDR3 comprises 14 residues. In DNA, the CDR3 is TGTGCCAGCAGTTTAGGTACACATCGGATAGGCTACACCTTC. Protein sequence: CASSLGTHRIGYTF.

This chain uses TRBV23-1 with TRBJ2-2, with D uncertain. TRBV23-1 falls under the ORF class, with uncertain function. Trimming took 6 bases from V and 5 from J, leaving 10 bases between them. The CDR3 is made up of 13 amino acids. The CDR3 region is CASSFGLTGELFF. CDR3 nucleotide sequence: TGCGCCAGCAGCTTTGGGCTGACCGGGGAGCTGTTTTTT.

The chain combines TRBV18 with TRBJ2-1; D perhaps matches TRBD1 (6 bases). Trimming took off 3 bases at V and 2 bases at J, with 11 bases between the two ends. The CDR3 contains 15 residues. CDR1 and CDR2 from the germline V gene are KGHSH and LQKENI. The CDR3 is CASSPLQGPYNEQFF. The CDR3, as DNA: TGTGCCAGCTCACCCCTTCAGGGGCCCTACAATGAGCAGTTCTTC.

A single count supports this clone. J is TRBJ2-7 and V is TRBV5-1; D ambiguous. Germline CDR1 and CDR2: SGHRS and YFSETQ. The CDR3 is 14 residues long. Trimming took off 0 bases at V and 0 bases at J, with 7 bases between the two ends. The CDR3 protein is CASSLVSSSYEQYF. CDR3 bases: TGCGCCAGCAGCTTGGTATCCAGCTCCTACGAGCAGTACTTC.

The chain is built from TRBV23-1 and TRBJ1-1, with TRBD1 as a possible D gene (5 bases). TRBV23-1 is flagged as an ORF with uncertain function. V lost 6 bases and J 5 bases, leaving 19 bases between the germline ends. This CDR3 comprises 15 residues. CDR3 sequence reads: CASRDGGGRGTEAFF. The CDR3 DNA sequence: TGCGCCAGCAGGGATGGTGGGGGACGAGGGACTGAAGCTTTCTTT.

The CDR3 DNA sequence: TGTGCCAGCAGTTTGGGGGCCACGAACACTGAAGCTTTCTTT. Protein sequence: CASSLGATNTEAFF. The V and J genes are TRBV28 and TRBJ1-1; the D gene is possibly TRBD1 (6 bases). The germline V gene encodes CDR1 MDHEN and CDR2 SYDVKM. V was pared by 3 bases and J by 1 base, with 9 bases between. The CDR3 consists of 14 residues.

This chain uses TRBV5-1 with TRBJ2-1, with D maybe TRBD2 (6 bases). Trimming took off 6 bases at V and 7 bases at J, with 20 bases between the two ends. The CDR3 spans 15 residues. CDR1 and CDR2 from the germline V gene are SGHRS and YFSETQ. The chain's CDR3 is CASTPAGSGGNEQFF. Written as DNA, the CDR3 is TGCGCCAGCACTCCCGCGGGGAGTGGGGGGAATGAGCAGTTCTTC. The full variable domain, completed using reference TRBV5-1 and TRBJ2-1, is KAGVTQTPRYLIKTRGQQVTLSCSPISGHRSVSWYQQTPGQGLQFLFEYFSETQRNKGNFPGRFSGRQFSNSRSEMNVSTLELGDSALYLCASTPAGSGGNEQFFGPGTRLTVL.

The CDR3 here is CASSDRYPTFYEQYF. The DNA of the CDR3 is TGTGCCAGTAGCGACCGATACCCAACTTTCTACGAGCAGTACTTC. The rearrangement links TRBV19 to TRBJ2-7; no firm D call. Germline V CDR1 and CDR2: LNHDA, SQIVND (reference sequence). The CDR3 length is 15 residues. V was trimmed by 6 bases and J by 3 bases, leaving 18 bases between them.

This clone was observed once. This chain links TRBV18 with TRBJ2-5; 8 bases are a match to TRBD2. Germline CDR1 reads KGHSH; CDR2 reads LQKENI. This CDR3 has 15 residues. V shed 3 bases and J 2 bases; nucleotides not matched to a gene: 5. The CDR3 is CASSPTGGGQETQYF. CDR3 sequence (DNA): TGTGCCAGCTCACCGACCGGGGGGGGACAAGAGACCCAGTACTTC.

J is TRBJ2-3 and V is TRBV18; TRBD1 matches 9 bases. Germline V gene lookup returns CDR1 KGHSH and CDR2 LQKENI. The CDR3 extends over 16 amino acids. V was pared by 5 bases and J by 3 bases, with 9 bases of the junction left unmatched. CDR3 DNA: TGTGCCAGCTCAAATCCACGGGACAGGGTAACAGATACGCAGTATTTT. This gives the protein CASSNPRDRVTDTQYF.

J is TRBJ1-1 and V is TRBV14; TRBD1 is a possible D gene (6 bases). CDR1 is SGHDN and CDR2 is FVKESK in the germline V gene. The CDR3 contains 14 residues. Trimming stripped 6 bases from V and 0 bases from J, with 11 bases between. The DNA for the CDR3 is TGTGCCAGCAGAGGACAGACCTTGAACACTGAAGCTTTCTTT. It translates to CASRGQTLNTEAFF.

The chain combines TRBV28 with TRBJ2-3; D tentatively fits TRBD1 or TRBD2 (5 bases each). Germline V lookup: CDR1 MDHEN, CDR2 SYDVKM. This CDR3 spans 15 amino acids. Trimming removed 6 bases from V and 4 bases from J, with 17 bases in between. CDR3 residues: CASSLQGEGPDTQYF. The CDR3 DNA sequence: TGTGCCAGCAGCCTTCAGGGTGAGGGTCCAGATACGCAGTATTTT.

V and J are TRBV18 and TRBJ2-7; weak D call: TRBD1 (5 bases). The length of the CDR3 is 15 residues. V lost 0 bases to trimming and J lost 4 bases, with 13 bases between them. Germline V gene sequence: CDR1 KGHSH, CDR2 LQKENI. Here the CDR3 DNA reads TGTGCCAGCTCACCACCAAGGGGCGGAACATACGAGCAGTACTTC. Encoded protein: CASSPPRGGTYEQYF.

The rearrangement links TRBV6-8 to TRBJ2-7; tentative D call: TRBD1 (6 bases). CDR1 MNHGY and CDR2 SAAAGT come from the germline V gene. V was trimmed by 5 bases and J by 0 bases, leaving 11 bases between them. The CDR3 runs 14 residues. DNA for the CDR3: TGTGCCAGCAGTCCACGGACAGACTCCTACGAGCAGTACTTC. It encodes CASSPRTDSYEQYF.

The chain couples TRBV11-3 to TRBJ2-2; 7 bases agree with TRBD2. Germline-derived CDR1 and CDR2 are SGHNT and YENEEA. The V and J ends lost 5 bases and 5 bases, in that order; junction bases with no gene match: 17. The length of the CDR3 is 18 residues. CDR3 loop: CASSDPGLPIGGTGELFF. CDR3 in DNA: TGTGCCAGCAGCGACCCGGGACTACCGATAGGAGGTACCGGGGAGCTGTTTTTT.

The chain combines TRBV11-3 with TRBJ1-5; 9 bases are shared with TRBD1. This CDR3 comprises 15 residues. The germline CDR1 and CDR2 sequences are SGHNT and YENEEA. V shed 3 bases and J 3 bases; nucleotides not matched to a gene: 3. The CDR3 nucleotides are TGTGCCAGCAGCTTGGGACAGGGATCCAATCAGCCCCAGCATTTT. This gives the protein CASSLGQGSNQPQHF.